The 9 T cell receptor beta chains reported below all come from one sample, sequenced in a study of shared clonotypes between healthy human individuals. Here immunoSEQ multiplex PCR was the method, and the copy in TCRdb shows in-frame clones only, minus some. The sample consists of about 1 million clones, 65% to 80% of them appearing once. The source material was memory CD4+ T cells sorted from blood. Stated subset: CD45RA-negative fraction. The receptor set was obtained from a man between 18 and 35 years old in good health.

There are a few counts of this clone. The rearrangement uses TRBV6-1 and TRBJ1-5, with D tentatively TRBD1 (5 bases). Trimming took 2 bases from V and 4 from J, leaving 27 bases between them. The germline V gene encodes CDR1 MNHNS and CDR2 SASEGT. The CDR3 loop spans 20 amino acids. CDR3: CASSEILPPPGTYGNQPQHF. CDR3 sequence (DNA): TGTGCCAGCAGTGAAATTCTCCCGCCGCCCGGGACTTACGGGAATCAGCCCCAGCATTTT.

This clone was found a few times. The J gene is TRBJ1-2, the V gene TRBV4-1; D possibly corresponds to TRBD1 (6 bases). This CDR3 comprises 16 residues. The V and J ends lost 0 bases and 5 bases respectively, with 16 bases between them. Germline-derived CDR1 and CDR2 are MGHRA and YSYEKL. This CDR3 is CASSQDHNGGWYGYTF. CDR3 sequence (DNA): TGCGCCAGCAGCCAAGATCATAATGGGGGCTGGTATGGCTACACCTTC.

This rearrangement joins TRBV5-8 to TRBJ2-5; a possible D gene is TRBD1 (7 bases). The V end was cut by 4 bases, the J end by 0 bases, with 13 bases between. This CDR3 has 15 amino acids. Germline loops: CDR1 SGHTS, CDR2 YDEGEE. This CDR3 reads CASSAGGWDQETQYF. Here the CDR3 DNA reads TGTGCCAGCAGCGCAGGGGGGTGGGACCAAGAGACCCAGTACTTC.

This sequence joins TRBV7-2 and TRBJ2-1, with D maybe TRBD1 (6 bases). V lost 1 base and J lost 7, with 14 bases in between. Germline V lookup: CDR1 SGHTA, CDR2 FQGNSA. The CDR3 loop spans 15 amino acids. CDR3: CASSLVQGRVNEQFF. CDR3 sequence (DNA): TGTGCCAGCAGCTTAGTACAGGGTCGGGTGAATGAGCAGTTCTTC.

CDR3 sequence (DNA): TGTGCCAGCAGTGAAAACCAGGGCAATCAGCCCCAGCATTTT. Translating it yields CASSENQGNQPQHF. This rearrangement joins TRBV6-1 to TRBJ1-5; D gene ambiguous. The V end lost 2 bases, the J end lost 2 bases, and 7 bases lay between the germline ends. The germline gives CDR1 MNHNS, CDR2 SASEGT. The CDR3 consists of 14 residues.

This sequence joins TRBV9 and TRBJ2-1; TRBD1 matches at 11 bases. The CDR3 totals 17 residues. From germline, CDR1 is SGDLS and CDR2 YYNGEE. Trimming at V came to 4 bases and at J to 0 bases, leaving 6 bases not matched to a gene. As DNA, the CDR3 is TGTGCCAGCAGCCTGGGGACAGGGGGAGGCTCCTACAATGAGCAGTTCTTC. Protein: CASSLGTGGGSYNEQFF.

This chain joins TRBV12-5 and TRBJ2-7; 13 bases agree with TRBD2. Trimming cost V 6 bases and J 5 bases; bases outside gene matches: 10. The CDR3 spans 16 residues. From germline, CDR1 is LGHNT and CDR2 FRNRAP. The CDR3 nucleotides are TGTGCTAGTGGACCCCGGACTAGCGGGAGCGACGACGAGCAGTACTTC. Translation: CASGPRTSGSDDEQYF.

The V gene is TRBV5-1, the J gene TRBJ2-7; weak D call: TRBD2 (5 bases). This CDR3 has 14 residues. CDR1 is SGHRS, CDR2 YFSETQ, per germline. V lost 3 bases to trimming and J lost 5 bases, with 15 bases between them. The CDR3 DNA reads TGCGCCAGCAGCTGGCGGCCGGGGTCCCACGAGCAGTACTTC. This gives the protein CASSWRPGSHEQYF.

This rearrangement joins TRBV5-1 to TRBJ2-1, with a possible D match to TRBD2 (6 bases). Germline V gene data show CDR1 as SGHRS and CDR2 as YFSETQ. The germline V and J ends were trimmed by 4 bases and 5 bases, with 16 bases remaining between them. The CDR3 is made up of 15 amino acids. The CDR3 loop is CASSPSGTEHNEQFF. The CDR3 bases are TGCGCCAGCAGCCCGTCCGGGACTGAGCACAATGAGCAGTTCTTC.